This T cell receptor beta chain is from a study of cytomegalovirus exposure and HLA in healthy donors. Amplification used 60 Vbeta primers and 13 Jbeta primers. Assay: immunoSEQ multiplex PCR; the TCRdb copy retains only in-frame clones and omits some. The repertoire includes fewer than 200,000 clones, about 85% of them detected once, and about 1.1% sits in the top ten. Germline CDR1 and CDR2: MNHNS and SASEGT. The CDR3 is 13 amino acids. V gave up 6 bases and J gave up 8 bases; unmatched junction bases: 7. Despite likely unrecorded immune exposures, the donors were nominally healthy at the time of sampling. Findings and limits, study-wide: A later analysis showed HLA-associated TCR beta chains outstripping equally common others in clonal expansion. Productive status was seen about 87% or about 30% of the time for most TCR beta V segments in an earlier analysis.

With regard to this clone: Its antigen is unidentified.

V is TRBV6-1 and J is TRBJ1-2, with 9 bases that match TRBD1. The sequence came from a boy between 2 and 15 years old in good health and CMV-seronegative. Input material: PBMCs. CDR3 bases: TGTGCCAGCAGGGGACAGGGATTGAGCGGCTACACCTTC. This sequence encodes CASRGQGLSGYTF.